Listed here are 18 T cell receptor beta chains from one sample, sequenced in a study of cytomegalovirus exposure and HLA in healthy donors. The PCR made use of 60 Vbeta and 13 Jbeta primers. Method: immunoSEQ multiplex PCR; TCRdb's copy keeps in-frame clones and lacks some. Of 160,000 or so clones in the sample, approximately 79% were seen once. Sequencing input: PBMCs. Receptors were obtained from a man aged 55 to 69 in good health and CMV-seronegative.

The chain recombines TRBV27 with TRBJ2-1, with 10 nucleotides matching TRBD2. This CDR3 spans 14 amino acids. Germline assignment: CDR1 MNHEY and CDR2 SMNVEV (reference sequence). The V and J ends lost 8 bases and 9 bases, in that order; junction bases with no gene match: 10. The CDR3 loop reads CASPPGTSDTEQFF. Written as DNA, the CDR3 is TGTGCCAGCCCTCCTGGGACTAGCGATACTGAGCAGTTCTTC.

V and J are TRBV7-3 and TRBJ2-1; D may be TRBD1 (7 bases). V lost 4 bases, J lost 4 bases, and 17 bases lay in between. Per germline, CDR1 SGHTA and CDR2 FQGTGA. The CDR3 contains 16 residues. The CDR3 sequence is CASSSRGLANYNEQFF. The CDR3 region has the DNA TGTGCCAGCAGCTCTAGGGGGCTAGCGAATTACAATGAGCAGTTCTTC.

The rearrangement joins TRBV6-6 to TRBJ2-1, with D maybe TRBD2 (6 bases). CDR1 and CDR2 from the germline V gene are MNHNY and SVGAGI (reference sequence). Trimming took 7 bases from V and 2 from J, leaving 15 bases between them. CDR3 length equals 15 residues. The CDR3 sequence: CASNDIGGTYNEQFF. Here the CDR3 DNA reads TGTGCCAGCAACGACATCGGGGGTACCTACAATGAGCAGTTCTTC.

The chain links TRBV6-5 to TRBJ1-3; TRBD1 agrees at 7 bases. CDR1 MNHEY and CDR2 SVGAGI come from the germline V gene. CDR3 length: 15 residues. With 3 bases clipped from V and 4 bases from J, the junction kept 6 bases outside the gene matches. The CDR3 DNA reads TGTGCCAGCAGTTATTCCCCGACAGGGGGAAACACCATATATTTT. Its protein is CASSYSPTGGNTIYF.

This clone is a singleton in its sample. The chain uses TRBV7-9 and TRBJ1-4; D may be TRBD1 (6 bases). Trimming left V 6 bases short and J 5 bases short, with 10 bases between. Germline assignment: CDR1 SEHNR and CDR2 FQNEAQ (reference sequence). The CDR3 totals 13 residues. The CDR3 is CASRGAVNEKLFF. The CDR3 DNA follows: TGTGCCAGCAGGGGGGCAGTGAATGAAAAACTGTTTTTT.

As to this clone: The junction and the germline gene differ at one end; a read error may be behind it. The chain carries TRBV6-1 and TRBJ2-4; TRBD1 might be the D (6 bases). This CDR3 contains 14 residues. Germline CDR1 and CDR2: MNHNS and SASEGT. The CDR3 DNA follows: TGTGCCAGCAGAGAAGGGGTAGGGGGTGACATTCAGTACTTC. Protein product: CASREGVGGDIQYF.

CDR3 coding DNA: TGTGCCAGCAGCTTAGATAACCCTAGGCAGCCCCAGCATTTT. It is translated as CASSLDNPRQPQHF. The chain has TRBV11-2 and TRBJ1-5; D is ambiguous. CDR3 length: 14 residues. Looked up from germline, CDR1 is SGHAT and CDR2 is FQNNGV. Trimming shortened V by 0 bases and J by 7 bases, and 10 bases separated the two germline ends.

The V call is TRBV6-5, the J call TRBJ2-7, with D maybe TRBD1 (6 bases). The V end was cut by 4 bases, the J end by 4 bases, with 14 bases between. The CDR3 sequence is 14 residues long. The germline V gene has CDR1 MNHEY and CDR2 SVGAGI. The chain's CDR3 is CASSFWTVRYEQYF. CDR3 sequence (DNA): TGTGCCAGCAGTTTCTGGACAGTACGGTACGAGCAGTACTTC.

The rearrangement uses TRBV2 and TRBJ2-1, with 10 bases lining up with TRBD2. Trimming took 6 bases from V and 0 from J; bases not matched to a gene: 2. There are 15 residues in the CDR3. Germline V gives CDR1 SNHLY, CDR2 FYNNEI. The CDR3 DNA reads as TGTGCCAGCAGGGAGCGGGGGGGCTCCTACAATGAGCAGTTCTTC. Translation: CASRERGGSYNEQFF. Combining the CDR3 with reference TRBV2 and TRBJ2-1 gives the whole variable domain EPEVTQTPSHQVTQMGQEVILRCVPISNHLYFYWYRQILGQKVEFLVSFYNNEISEKSEIFDDQFSVERPDGSNFTLKIRSTKLEDSAMYFCASRERGGSYNEQFFGPGTRLTVL.

The V and J genes are TRBV5-5 and TRBJ2-3; D not certain. The germline V and J ends were trimmed by 1 base and 0 bases, with 6 bases remaining between them. The CDR3 sequence is 14 residues long. Germline values: CDR1 SGHKS, CDR2 YYEKEE (reference sequence). CDR3 DNA sequence: TGTGCCAGCAGCTTGTTAGAAAGCACAGATACGCAGTATTTT. This translates into CASSLLESTDTQYF.

The rearrangement links TRBV6-1 to TRBJ2-1; 15 bases line up with TRBD2. CDR1 and CDR2 from the germline V gene are MNHNS and SASEGT. Trimming removed 10 bases from V and 8 bases from J; junction bases left unmatched: 3. This CDR3 comprises 13 residues. This chain's CDR3 is CATGLAGGDEQFF. The CDR3, as DNA: TGTGCCACCGGACTAGCGGGGGGGGATGAGCAGTTCTTC.

The chain has TRBV18 and TRBJ2-3; 9 bases fit TRBD2. Germline CDR1 KGHSH, CDR2 LQKENI. The length of the CDR3 is 17 residues. The junction had 12 bases not matched to a gene; V was cut back by 2 bases and J by 6 bases. The CDR3 is CASSPGVSLAGSDTQYF. The CDR3 region has the DNA TGTGCCAGCTCACCAGGGGTCAGCCTAGCGGGATCGGATACGCAGTATTTT.

The rearrangement links TRBV11-2 to TRBJ2-2; TRBD1 might be the D (5 bases). CDR1 is SGHAT and CDR2 is FQNNGV in the germline V gene. Trimming stripped 1 base from V and 0 bases from J, with 15 bases between. The length of the CDR3 is 18 residues. The CDR3 DNA is TGTGCCAGCAGCTTAGGGAACACAGGCCCCGCGAACACCGGGGAGCTGTTTTTT. Residues: CASSLGNTGPANTGELFF.

This chain uses TRBV4-1 with TRBJ1-2; a weak D match, TRBD1 (6 bases). Trimming cost V 2 bases and J 1 base, with 14 bases left between them. The germline V gene encodes CDR1 MGHRA and CDR2 YSYEKL. The CDR3 has 16 amino acids. CDR3 amino acids: CASSQPTGNLNYGYTF. CDR3 DNA sequence: TGCGCCAGCAGCCAACCGACAGGAAATCTTAACTATGGCTACACCTTC.

The chain has TRBV10-3 and TRBJ2-1, with 7 bases matching TRBD2. Germline assignment: CDR1 ENHRY and CDR2 SYGVKD. The CDR3 is made up of 15 amino acids. Losses at the gene ends were 6 bases for V and 3 bases for J; bases not matched to a gene: 8. CDR3: CAISNSGGIYNEQFF. Here the CDR3 DNA reads TGTGCCATCAGCAACTCGGGGGGAATCTACAATGAGCAGTTCTTC.

On this clone: The sample carries other DNA sequences with the same CDR3. The chain is built from TRBV27 and TRBJ1-4; D uncertain. Trimming took off 5 bases at V and 1 base at J, with 8 bases between the two ends. CDR3 length: 14 amino acids. The germline CDR1 and CDR2 sequences are MNHEY and SMNVEV (reference sequence). The CDR3 loop is CASSPRGTNEKLFF. In nucleotides, the CDR3 is TGTGCCAGCAGTCCCCGGGGAACTAATGAAAAACTGTTTTTT.

This chain uses TRBV6-5 with TRBJ2-7; D call uncertain. The V end lost 0 bases, the J end lost 2 bases, and 14 bases lay between the germline ends. Germline V CDR1 and CDR2: MNHEY, SVGAGI. The CDR3 runs 16 residues. The CDR3 DNA sequence: TGTGCCAGCAGTTACTCGATGGCACCAACGCCCTACGAGCAGTACTTC. This gives the protein CASSYSMAPTPYEQYF.

DNA of the CDR3: TGTGCCAGCAGCCTCGGGTCGTACGCCTCCTACAATGAGCAGTTCTTC. Protein: CASSLGSYASYNEQFF. V gene TRBV7-2 combines with J gene TRBJ2-1, with D unresolved. The CDR3 is made up of 16 amino acids. The V gene lost 5 bases and the J gene lost 0 bases, with 14 bases spanning the gap. Germline V lookup: CDR1 SGHTA, CDR2 FQGNSA.